This T cell receptor beta chain appears in the sequencing data of a study of blood T cell repertoires in COVID-19. Background on the study: Donors in the United States, Italy and Spain gave samples during acute or convalescent COVID-19. In each case, the material was cDNA or gDNA derived from T cells, B-cell-depleted T cells, or PBMCs.

Authors' data handling: The assay estimated nucleated cells by amplifying reference gene primers. The method was immunoSEQ multiplex PCR; TCRdb's version includes in-frame clones alone and lacks a portion of them. V and J calls and clone size are as listed in that table; D and trimming were resolved from the DNA. This table holds roughly 140,000 clones, over 70% found once. The V gene lost 3 bases and the J gene lost 7 bases, with 8 bases spanning the gap. The CDR3 runs 12 residues. Looked up from germline, CDR1 is SGDLS and CDR2 is YYNGEE. The chain uses TRBV9 and TRBJ1-3, with D perhaps TRBD1 (6 bases). The sequence was collected from a woman aged 55-70 years with acute or convalescent COVID-19. Material: peripheral blood. As DNA, the CDR3 is TGTGCCAGCAGCGACAGGGCTAACACCATATATTTT. Translated, it gives CASSDRANTIYF.